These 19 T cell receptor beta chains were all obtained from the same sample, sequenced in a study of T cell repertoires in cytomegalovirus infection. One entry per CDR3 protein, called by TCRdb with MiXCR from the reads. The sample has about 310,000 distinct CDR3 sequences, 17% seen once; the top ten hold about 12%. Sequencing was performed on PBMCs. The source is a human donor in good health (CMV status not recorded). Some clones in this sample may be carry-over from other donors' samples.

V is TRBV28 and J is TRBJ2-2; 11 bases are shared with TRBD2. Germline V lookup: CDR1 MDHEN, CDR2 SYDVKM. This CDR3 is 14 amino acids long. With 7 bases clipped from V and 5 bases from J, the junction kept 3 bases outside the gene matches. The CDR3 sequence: CASNSGGATGELFF. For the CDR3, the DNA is TGTGCCAGCAATAGCGGGGGGGCAACCGGGGAGCTGTTTTTT. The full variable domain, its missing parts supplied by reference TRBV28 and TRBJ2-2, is DVKVTQSSRYLVKRTGEKVFLECVQDMDHENMFWYRQDPGLGLRLIYFSYDVKMKEKGDIPEGYSVSREKKERFSLILESASTNQTSMYLCASNSGGATGELFFGEGSRLTVL.

The CDR3 bases are TGTGCCAGCAGTTTAGACCCCGGACGGAACTACGAGCAGTACTTC. Its translation is CASSLDPGRNYEQYF. The chain employs TRBV12-3 or TRBV12-4 and TRBJ2-7; D is unclear. CDR3 length equals 15 residues. Trimming took off 1 base at V and 3 bases at J, with 13 bases between the two ends.

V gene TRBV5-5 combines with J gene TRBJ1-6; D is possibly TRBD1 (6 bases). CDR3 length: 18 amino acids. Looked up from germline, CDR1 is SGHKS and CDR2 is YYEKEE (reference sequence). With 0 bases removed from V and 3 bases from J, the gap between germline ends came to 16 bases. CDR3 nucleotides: TGTGCCAGCAGCTTGGGACCGAGAGGGACAAACTATAATTCACCCCTCCACTTT. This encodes CASSLGPRGTNYNSPLHF.

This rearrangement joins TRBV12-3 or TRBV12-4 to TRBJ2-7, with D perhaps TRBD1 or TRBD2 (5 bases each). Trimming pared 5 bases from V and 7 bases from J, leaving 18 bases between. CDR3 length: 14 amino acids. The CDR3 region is CASSLPPPGREQYF. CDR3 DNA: TGTGCCAGCAGTCTCCCTCCACCGGGGCGAGAGCAGTACTTC.

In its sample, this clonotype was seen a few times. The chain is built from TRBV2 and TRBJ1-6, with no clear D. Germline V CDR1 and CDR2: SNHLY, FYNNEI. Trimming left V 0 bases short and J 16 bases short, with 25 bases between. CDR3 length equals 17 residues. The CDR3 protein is CASSEAPVVLRSRPLHF. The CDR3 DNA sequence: TGTGCCAGCAGTGAAGCCCCCGTTGTCCTCCGGAGTCGGCCACTCCACTTT.

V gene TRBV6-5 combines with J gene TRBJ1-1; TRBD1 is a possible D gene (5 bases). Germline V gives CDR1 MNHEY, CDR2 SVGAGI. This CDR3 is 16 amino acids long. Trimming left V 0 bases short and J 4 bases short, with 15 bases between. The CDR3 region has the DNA TGTGCCAGCAGTTACTCTGGTGGGGGATTCGGCACTGAAGCTTTCTTT. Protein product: CASSYSGGGFGTEAFF.

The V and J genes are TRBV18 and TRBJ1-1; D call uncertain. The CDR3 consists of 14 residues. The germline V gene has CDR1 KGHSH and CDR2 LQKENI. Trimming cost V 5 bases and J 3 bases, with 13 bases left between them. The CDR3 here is CASSSGFRDTEAFF. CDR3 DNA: TGTGCCAGCTCATCTGGGTTTCGGGACACTGAAGCTTTCTTT.

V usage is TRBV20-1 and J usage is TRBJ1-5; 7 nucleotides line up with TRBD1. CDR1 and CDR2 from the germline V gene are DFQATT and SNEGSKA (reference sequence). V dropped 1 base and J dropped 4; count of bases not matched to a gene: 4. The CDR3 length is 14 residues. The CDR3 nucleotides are TGCAGTGCTAGAGGGGACAGTCAAAATCAGCCCCAGCATTTT. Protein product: CSARGDSQNQPQHF.

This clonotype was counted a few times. The CDR3 nucleotides are TGCAGTGCTAGAGGGTGGGAGATCACAGATACGCAGTATTTT. Translated: CSARGWEITDTQYF. This sequence joins TRBV20-1 and TRBJ2-3, with a weak D call TRBD2 (5 bases). The germline V gene encodes CDR1 DFQATT and CDR2 SNEGSKA (reference sequence). The CDR3 has 14 residues. Deletions cut 1 base from V and 2 bases from J, with 10 bases between.

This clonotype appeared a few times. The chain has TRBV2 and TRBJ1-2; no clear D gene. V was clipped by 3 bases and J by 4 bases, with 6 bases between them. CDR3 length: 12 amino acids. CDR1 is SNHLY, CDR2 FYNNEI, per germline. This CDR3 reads CASSDSSYGYTF. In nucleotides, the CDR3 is TGTGCCAGCAGTGACAGCTCCTATGGCTACACCTTC.

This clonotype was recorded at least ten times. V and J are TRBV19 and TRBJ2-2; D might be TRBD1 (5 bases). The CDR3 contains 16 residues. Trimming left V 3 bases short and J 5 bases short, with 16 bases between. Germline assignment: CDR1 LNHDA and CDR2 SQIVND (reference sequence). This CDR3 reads CASSIDSSRGTGELFF. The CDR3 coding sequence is TGTGCCAGTAGTATCGACTCGTCAAGGGGAACCGGGGAGCTGTTTTTT.

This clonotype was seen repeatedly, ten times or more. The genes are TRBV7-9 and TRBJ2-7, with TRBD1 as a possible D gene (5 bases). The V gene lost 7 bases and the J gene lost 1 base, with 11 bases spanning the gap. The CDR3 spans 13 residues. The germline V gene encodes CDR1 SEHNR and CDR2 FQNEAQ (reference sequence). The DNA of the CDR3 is TGTGCCAGCATCGAAGACAGTTCCTACGAGCAGTACTTC. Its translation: CASIEDSSYEQYF.

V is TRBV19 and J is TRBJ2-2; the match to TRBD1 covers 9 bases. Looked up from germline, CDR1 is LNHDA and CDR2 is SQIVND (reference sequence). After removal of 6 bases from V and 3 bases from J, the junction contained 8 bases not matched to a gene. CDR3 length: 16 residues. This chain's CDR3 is CASRLRQGGYTGELFF. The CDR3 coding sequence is TGTGCCAGTAGACTTCGACAGGGGGGATACACCGGGGAGCTGTTTTTT.

The DNA of the CDR3 is TGTGCCAGCAGTTTCCGGGACAGCTACGAGCAGTACTTC. Its translation is CASSFRDSYEQYF. This chain joins TRBV28 and TRBJ2-7; TRBD1 agrees at 7 bases. Trimming cost V 3 bases and J 3 bases; bases outside gene matches: 2. The CDR3 is 13 residues long. Germline assignment: CDR1 MDHEN and CDR2 SYDVKM.

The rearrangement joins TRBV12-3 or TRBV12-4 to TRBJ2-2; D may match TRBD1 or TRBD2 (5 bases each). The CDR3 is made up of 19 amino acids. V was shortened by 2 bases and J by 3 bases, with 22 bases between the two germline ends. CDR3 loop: CASSLSPSVLMGHTGELFF. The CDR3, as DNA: TGTGCCAGCAGTTTATCGCCGAGTGTACTGATGGGACACACCGGGGAGCTGTTTTTT.

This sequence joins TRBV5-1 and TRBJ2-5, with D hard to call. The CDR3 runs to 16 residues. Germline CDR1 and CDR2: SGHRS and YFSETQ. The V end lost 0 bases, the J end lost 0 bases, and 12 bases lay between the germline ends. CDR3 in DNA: TGCGCCAGCAGCTTGGGGGTCTCCGTTGACCAAGAGACCCAGTACTTC. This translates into CASSLGVSVDQETQYF.

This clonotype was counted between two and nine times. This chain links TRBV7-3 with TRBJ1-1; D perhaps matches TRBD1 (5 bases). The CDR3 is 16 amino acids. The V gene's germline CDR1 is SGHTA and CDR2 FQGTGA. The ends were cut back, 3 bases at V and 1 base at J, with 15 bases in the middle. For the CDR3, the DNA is TGTGCCAGCAGCTTTGGAGGGTACGGGGGGAACACTGAAGCTTTCTTT. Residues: CASSFGGYGGNTEAFF.

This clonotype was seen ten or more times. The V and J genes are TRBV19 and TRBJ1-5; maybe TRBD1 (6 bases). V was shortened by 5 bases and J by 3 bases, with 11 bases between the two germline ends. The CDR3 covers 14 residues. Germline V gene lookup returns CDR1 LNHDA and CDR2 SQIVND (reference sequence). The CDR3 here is CASSRGGLNQPQHF. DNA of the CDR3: TGTGCCAGTAGTCGAGGGGGGCTCAATCAGCCCCAGCATTTT.

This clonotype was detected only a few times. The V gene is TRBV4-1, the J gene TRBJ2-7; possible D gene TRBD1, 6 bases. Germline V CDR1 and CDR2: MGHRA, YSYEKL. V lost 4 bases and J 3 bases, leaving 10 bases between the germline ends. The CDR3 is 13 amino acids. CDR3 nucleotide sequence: TGCGCCAGCAGCCTCCAACAGGGCTACGAGCAGTACTTC. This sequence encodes CASSLQQGYEQYF.